The rows below give T cell receptor beta chains drawn from one sample of a study of Ad26.COV2.S vaccination and SARS-CoV-2 variants. Sequencing was performed with immunoSEQ multiplex PCR; in TCRdb, only in-frame clones are kept and a portion is missing. Of about 180,000 clones listed, around 90% are singletons. This specimen consisted of peripheral blood, obtained after recovery from COVID-19. Receptors were obtained from a human donor who had recovered from COVID-19. The CDR3 runs from the conserved cysteine through the conserved F or W. A D gene is named only where the DNA matches it firmly. Clone size is given for some rows only: seen once, a few or many times, or a class if the clone is expanded.

cdr3_aa cdr3_nt j_call v_call cdr3_length clone_size d_call
CSVTGGLQQPQHF TGCAGCGTTACTGGAGGACTTCAACAGCCCCAGCATTTT TRBJ1-5 TRBV29-1 13 - -
CASWLGTEAFF TGTGCCAGCTGGCTGGGAACTGAAGCTTTCTTT TRBJ1-1 TRBV27 11 - -
CASSPRQAGAGNTQYF TGTGCCAGCTCACCAAGGCAAGCGGGGGCGGGAAATACGCAGTATTTT TRBJ2-3 TRBV18 16 - TRBD2
CASSPQGTLTYEQYF TGTGCCAGCAGCCCACAAGGGACATTAACCTACGAGCAGTACTTC TRBJ2-7 TRBV7-2 15 few -
CASSWGGLAGVEEQFF TGTGCCAGCAGCTGGGGGGGGCTAGCGGGAGTTGAGGAGCAGTTCTTC TRBJ2-1 TRBV5-4 16 - TRBD2
CASSERGSEQFF TGTGCCAGCAGTGAACGGGGCAGCGAGCAGTTCTTC TRBJ2-1 TRBV6-1 12 - -
CASRLGLAGPHSGANVLTF TGTGCCAGCAGACTCGGGCTAGCGGGTCCACACTCTGGGGCCAACGTCCTGACTTTC TRBJ2-6 TRBV4-2 19 once TRBD2
CASSSRGGEQYF TGTGCCAGCAGTTCCCGCGGGGGCGAGCAGTACTTC TRBJ2-7 TRBV6-2/TRBV6-3 12 - TRBD2
CASSLGGAGVNTEAFF TGTGCCAGCAGCCTGGGAGGGGCTGGCGTGAACACTGAAGCTTTCTTT TRBJ1-1 TRBV5-6 16 - -
CASSWEGNQPQHF TGTGCCAGCAGTTGGGAAGGCAATCAGCCCCAGCATTTT TRBJ1-5 TRBV6-2/TRBV6-3 13 - -
CASSETGANTGELFF TGTGCCAGCAGTGAGACAGGCGCGAACACCGGGGAGCTGTTTTTT TRBJ2-2 TRBV6-1 15 - -
CASRGGSSYEQYF TGTGCCAGCCGGGGCGGGAGCTCCTACGAGCAGTACTTC TRBJ2-7 TRBV7-2 13 - TRBD2
CASSPRVYTDTQYF TGCGCCAGCAGCCCTAGAGTTTACACAGATACGCAGTATTTT TRBJ2-3 TRBV5-1 14 - -
CASSLRAVGDYTDTQYF TGTGCCAGCAGTTTAAGGGCCGTGGGGGACTACACAGATACGCAGTATTTT TRBJ2-3 TRBV28 17 - TRBD2
CASSLHGEYEQYF TGTGCCAGCAGTTTGCACGGAGAATACGAGCAGTACTTC TRBJ2-7 TRBV27 13 - -
CASSPLAVWGSINSPLHF TGTGCCAGCTCACCATTGGCAGTTTGGGGGAGTATTAATTCACCCCTCCACTTT TRBJ1-6 TRBV18 18 - -
CASTGQGAPQETQYF TGTGCCAGCACCGGACAGGGGGCACCCCAAGAGACCCAGTACTTC TRBJ2-5 TRBV2 15 - TRBD1
CASSQGTGRGYTF TGTGCCAGCAGCCAAGGGACAGGTCGGGGCTACACCTTC TRBJ1-2 TRBV3-1/TRBV3-2 13 once TRBD1
CASSWDRVVANYGYTF TGTGCCAGCAGTTGGGACAGGGTGGTAGCTAACTATGGCTACACCTTC TRBJ1-2 TRBV28 16 - TRBD1